These T cell receptor beta chains were read from a single sample in a study of CD8 T cells in ankylosing spondylitis. Using its own MiXCR run on the 5' RACE reads, TCRdb lists one record per CDR3 protein. The sample gives 390,000 or so distinct CDR3 sequences, 20% to 25% of which show up once; about 15% is in the top ten. The sequencing input was blood, either unsorted or a sorted T cell fraction (not recorded which). These receptors were obtained from a male donor with ankylosing spondylitis. Both conserved end residues are part of each CDR3. D genes are given only for firm matches. Clone sizes are given selectively: once, few, many, or a class where the clone is expanded.

size	length	V	J	D	CDR3	DNA
NA	17	TRBV27	TRBJ1-2	TRBD1	CASSGGQDELSNYGYTF	TGTGCCAGCAGTGGGGGACAGGACGAACTTTCTAACTATGGCTACACCTTC
few	13	TRBV10-3	TRBJ2-7	NA	CAISETTEYEQYF	TGTGCCATCAGTGAGACGACAGAGTACGAGCAGTACTTC
NA	12	TRBV11-2	TRBJ1-5	NA	CASSARNQPQHF	TGTGCCAGCAGCGCGCGGAATCAGCCCCAGCATTTT
few	14	TRBV18	TRBJ2-2	TRBD1	CASSGDRATGELFF	TGTGCCAGCTCAGGGGACAGAGCCACCGGGGAGCTGTTTTTT
NA	16	TRBV6-2/TRBV6-3	TRBJ1-5	TRBD1	CASSYSKDRVGQPQHF	TGTGCCAGCAGTTACTCCAAAGACAGGGTTGGGCAGCCCCAGCATTTT
NA	16	TRBV18	TRBJ1-3	TRBD1	CASSTFGQGTGNTIYF	TGTGCCAGCTCGACCTTCGGACAGGGAACTGGAAACACCATATATTTT
few	16	TRBV5-1	TRBJ2-5	NA	CASSLEGRPGGETQYF	TGCGCCAGCAGCTTGGAGGGTCGGCCCGGAGGAGAGACCCAGTACTTC
NA	12	TRBV5-1	TRBJ2-1	NA	CASSLGRAEQFF	TGCGCCAGCAGCTTAGGTAGGGCCGAACAGTTCTTC
NA	15	TRBV19	TRBJ2-1	TRBD2	CASSISGGSYNEQFF	TGTGCCAGTAGTATATCGGGAGGGTCCTACAATGAGCAGTTCTTC
NA	16	TRBV30	TRBJ1-2	TRBD1	CAWSVTRTGGGYGYTF	TGTGCCTGGAGTGTAACCAGGACAGGGGGCGGCTATGGCTACACCTTC
many	15	TRBV5-6	TRBJ2-1	NA	CASSFREIPYNEQFF	TGTGCCAGCAGCTTCCGGGAGATCCCCTACAATGAGCAGTTCTTC
NA	16	TRBV28	TRBJ1-2	NA	CASSLWDRPLGYGYTF	TGTGCCAGCAGTTTATGGGACAGACCCCTTGGCTATGGCTACACCTTC
few	15	TRBV12-3/TRBV12-4	TRBJ2-1	TRBD1	CASSPDRGINNEQFF	TGTGCCAGCAGTCCAGACAGGGGAATTAACAATGAGCAGTTCTTC
NA	14	TRBV7-2	TRBJ2-7	TRBD2	CASSRGLVSYEQYF	TGTGCCAGCAGCCGCGGACTAGTCTCATACGAGCAGTACTTC
few	16	TRBV6-5	TRBJ1-3	NA	CASSYSSREPGNTIYF	TGTGCCAGCAGTTACTCGAGTAGGGAGCCTGGAAACACCATATATTTT
few	14	TRBV27	TRBJ1-6	NA	CASSYRQRNSPLHF	TGTGCCAGCAGTTATCGACAGAGGAATTCACCCCTCCACTTT
once	12	TRBV11-2	TRBJ1-2	TRBD1	CASSLGQPGYTF	TGTGCCAGCAGCTTGGGACAGCCTGGCTACACCTTC
few	13	TRBV14	TRBJ2-1	NA	CASSLRLDNEQFF	TGTGCCAGCAGCCTGAGACTAGACAATGAGCAGTTCTTC
few	16	TRBV5-1	TRBJ2-7	NA	CASREVYRSIAYEQYF	TGCGCCAGCAGAGAGGTTTACCGGTCAATCGCCTACGAGCAGTACTTC
many	14	TRBV12-3/TRBV12-4	TRBJ2-1	TRBD1	CASEAGGSYNEQFF	TGTGCCAGCGAAGCAGGGGGCTCCTACAATGAGCAGTTCTTC